This paragraph covers one T cell receptor (beta chain) sequence. This sample stems from a study of blood T cell repertoires in COVID-19. Losses at the gene ends were 6 bases for V and 2 bases for J; bases not matched to a gene: 12. CDR3 length: 17 residues. The germline V gene has CDR1 LNHDA and CDR2 SQIVND (reference sequence). The table came from immunoSEQ multiplex PCR; TCRdb's copy has only in-frame clones and leaves some out. The data show 250,000 to 300,000 clones, approximately 88% seen once. J is TRBJ2-3 and V is TRBV19; 9 bases match TRBD2. Sequencing was performed on peripheral blood. This TCR came from a woman aged 25-40 years who had recovered from COVID-19. The CDR3 sequence is CASSLRALAGTTDTQYF. The CDR3 bases are TGTGCCAGTAGCCTCAGGGCTCTAGCGGGAACCACAGATACGCAGTATTTT.